The 15 T cell receptor beta chains in this list originate from one sample, sequenced in a study of T cell repertoires in cytomegalovirus infection. One entry per CDR3 protein results from TCRdb running MiXCR on the reads. The profile shows hundreds of thousands of distinct CDR3 sequences, roughly 42% of them singletons. No antigen has been identified for these receptors. This specimen consisted of cultured PBMCs, obtained from culture after CMV antigen stimulation. The receptors stem from a human donor in good health (CMV status not recorded). Some clones in this sample may be carry-over from other donors' samples.

V gene TRBV11-2 combines with J gene TRBJ2-5; D is uncertain. Trimming shortened V by 5 bases and J by 2 bases, and 12 bases separated the two germline ends. CDR1 is SGHAT and CDR2 is FQNNGV in the germline V gene. The CDR3 covers 14 residues. The CDR3 DNA sequence: TGTGCCAGCAGCCTAGTGACGAAGCAAGAGACCCAGTACTTC. Protein product: CASSLVTKQETQYF.

V gene TRBV6-6 combines with J gene TRBJ2-3; D unresolved. This CDR3 contains 12 residues. Germline V gene sequence: CDR1 MNHNY, CDR2 SVGAGI (reference sequence). V was trimmed by 2 bases and J by 10 bases, leaving 10 bases between them. CDR3 sequence reads: CASSYPRSPQYF. The CDR3, as DNA: TGTGCCAGCAGTTACCCCCGCTCCCCGCAGTATTTT.

This clonotype has just one count. This chain's CDR3 is CASIRDIQHNSPLHF. CDR3 in DNA: TGCGCCAGCATTCGAGACATACAGCATAATTCACCCCTCCACTTT. J is TRBJ1-6 and V is TRBV5-1, with D hard to call. CDR3 length: 15 amino acids. CDR1 is SGHRS, CDR2 YFSETQ, per germline. Trimming removed 6 bases from V and 5 bases from J, with 15 bases in between.

The chain links TRBV12-3 or TRBV12-4 to TRBJ2-1; 8 bases map to TRBD2. Trimming took 6 bases from V and 10 from J; bases not matched to a gene: 17. There are 16 residues in the CDR3. The chain's CDR3 is CASRARVGRALEEQFF. Written as DNA, the CDR3 is TGTGCCAGCAGGGCTCGCGTCGGGAGGGCCTTAGAGGAGCAGTTCTTC.

The CDR3 DNA sequence: TGCGCCAGCAGCTTTAACGGGGTCGGAGCCAGGGATACGCAGTATTTT. This codes for CASSFNGVGARDTQYF. The gene calls are TRBV5-1 and TRBJ2-3, with D possibly being TRBD2 (5 bases). Germline V gene data show CDR1 as SGHRS and CDR2 as YFSETQ. This CDR3 region has 16 residues. Trimming shortened V by 2 bases and J by 6 bases, and 19 bases separated the two germline ends.

The chain couples TRBV2 to TRBJ2-3; D is uncertain. This CDR3 is built from 14 residues. From germline, CDR1 is SNHLY and CDR2 FYNNEI. The germline V and J ends were trimmed by 10 bases and 0 bases, with 14 bases remaining between them. The DNA of the CDR3 is TGTGCCAACGTCAGACAACAAAGCACAGATACGCAGTATTTT. Translated: CANVRQQSTDTQYF.

The chain employs TRBV6-6 and TRBJ1-2; a weak D match, TRBD1 (6 bases). Germline CDR1 MNHNY, CDR2 SVGAGI (reference sequence). This CDR3 has 14 amino acids. Between the trimmed V and J ends, which lost 6 bases and 8 bases, there was a span of 19 bases. CDR3 region: CASSPGGGRRGYTF. As DNA, the CDR3 is TGTGCCAGCAGCCCCGGGGGGGGGCGAAGAGGCTACACCTTC.

DNA of the CDR3: TGTGCCAGCAGCATAGGGGGACTAGCGGGAGGCTATGGGCAGTTCTTC. Residues: CASSIGGLAGGYGQFF. The V gene is TRBV7-8, the J gene TRBJ2-1; 15 bases are shared with TRBD2. From germline, CDR1 is SGHVS and CDR2 FQNEAQ. CDR3 length equals 16 residues. V was pared by 5 bases and J by 12 bases, with 11 bases of the junction left unmatched.

The chain combines TRBV12-3 or TRBV12-4 with TRBJ2-3; D unresolved. The CDR3 loop spans 15 amino acids. V was shortened by 4 bases and J by 0 bases, with 11 bases between the two germline ends. The CDR3 DNA sequence: TGTGCCAGCAGTTCGAACTTTGATAGCACAGATACGCAGTATTTT. As protein: CASSSNFDSTDTQYF.

This clonotype has a handful of counts. This chain joins TRBV27 and TRBJ1-2; tentatively, D is TRBD1 (6 bases). Trimming removed 8 bases from V and 8 bases from J, with 18 bases in between. Germline CDR1 and CDR2: MNHEY and SMNVEV (reference sequence). This CDR3 region has 13 residues. In DNA, the CDR3 is TGTGCCAGCGGAATTTCCCCCGACAGGGGCTACACCTTC. Translation: CASGISPDRGYTF.

The chain couples TRBV29-1 to TRBJ1-1; tentative D call: TRBD1 (6 bases). CDR1 is SQVTM and CDR2 is ANQGSEA in the germline V gene. V lost 3 bases, J lost 1 base, and 12 bases lay in between. The CDR3 extends over 14 amino acids. The CDR3 nucleotides are TGCAGCGTTGACACCCAGACAGGGAACACTGAAGCTTTCTTT. Translation: CSVDTQTGNTEAFF.

This clonotype was detected a few times. The chain recombines TRBV7-9 with TRBJ2-1; 7 nucleotides align to TRBD2. Germline assignment: CDR1 SEHNR and CDR2 FQNEAQ (reference sequence). V lost 10 bases and J lost 4; bases outside the gene matches: 4. This CDR3 spans 12 amino acids. This CDR3 reads CAIPRGYNEQFF. The CDR3 nucleotides are TGTGCCATCCCGCGGGGGTACAATGAGCAGTTCTTC.

The chain links TRBV19 to TRBJ2-7; possible D gene TRBD2, 5 bases. The CDR3 runs 17 residues. V lost 5 bases to trimming and J lost 6 bases, with 26 bases between them. The germline V gene encodes CDR1 LNHDA and CDR2 SQIVND (reference sequence). CDR3 DNA: TGTGCCAGTAGTGCCACCGCACCAGGACTGGCCAGAAGCGAGCAGTACTTC. It is translated as CASSATAPGLARSEQYF.

V and J are TRBV20-1 and TRBJ1-1; D gene ambiguous. The CDR3 length is 14 residues. Trimming shortened V by 8 bases and J by 4 bases, and 20 bases separated the two germline ends. Germline CDR1 is DFQATT and CDR2 is SNEGSKA (reference sequence). CDR3 in amino acids: CSHRWRPEVTEAFF. The CDR3 nucleotides are TGCAGTCACCGGTGGAGGCCTGAGGTCACTGAAGCTTTCTTT.

This chain connects TRBV19 to TRBJ2-7; D gene uncertain. Per germline, CDR1 LNHDA and CDR2 SQIVND (reference sequence). V was shortened by 4 bases and J by 6 bases, with 10 bases between the two germline ends. CDR3 length: 12 amino acids. The CDR3 sequence is CASSTAWSEQYF. As DNA, the CDR3 is TGTGCCAGTAGTACGGCATGGAGCGAGCAGTACTTC. Together with reference TRBV19 and TRBJ2-7, the CDR3 gives the full variable domain: DGGITQSPKYLFRKEGQNVTLSCEQNLNHDAMYWYRQDPGQGLRLIYYSQIVNDFQKGDIAEGYSVSREKKESFPLTVTSAQKNPTAFYLCASSTAWSEQYFGPGTRLTVT.